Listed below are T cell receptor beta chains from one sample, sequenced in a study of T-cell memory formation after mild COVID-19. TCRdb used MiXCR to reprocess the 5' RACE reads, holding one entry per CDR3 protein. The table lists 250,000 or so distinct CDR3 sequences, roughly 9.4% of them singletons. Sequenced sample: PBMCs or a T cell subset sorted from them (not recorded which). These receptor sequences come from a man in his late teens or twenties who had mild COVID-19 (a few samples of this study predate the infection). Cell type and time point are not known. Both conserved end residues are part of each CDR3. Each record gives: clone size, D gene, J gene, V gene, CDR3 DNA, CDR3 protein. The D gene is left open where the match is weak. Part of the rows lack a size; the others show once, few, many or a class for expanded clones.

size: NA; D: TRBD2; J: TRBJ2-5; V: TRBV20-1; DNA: TGCAGTGGCACTAGCGGGGCATGGACCCAGTACTTC; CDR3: CSGTSGAWTQYF
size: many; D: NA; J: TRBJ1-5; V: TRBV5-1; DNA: TGCGCCAGCAGCTCCGGACAGCCCAATCAGCCCCAGCATTTT; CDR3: CASSSGQPNQPQHF
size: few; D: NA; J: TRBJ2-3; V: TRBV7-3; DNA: TGTGCCAGCAGCCCGGACGGGACGGTCGGCACAGATACGCAGTATTTT; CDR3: CASSPDGTVGTDTQYF
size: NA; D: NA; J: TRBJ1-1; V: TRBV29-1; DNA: TGCAGCGTTGAAGGGTGGATGAACACTGAAGCTTTCTTT; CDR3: CSVEGWMNTEAFF
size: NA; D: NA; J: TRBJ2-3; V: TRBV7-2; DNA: TGTGCCAGCAGCCGCGGGCCGGCAGATACGCAGTATTTT; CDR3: CASSRGPADTQYF
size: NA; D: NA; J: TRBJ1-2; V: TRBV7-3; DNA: TGTGCCACCCTTAATCGCAGGGCAGGCGGCTACACCTTC; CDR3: CATLNRRAGGYTF
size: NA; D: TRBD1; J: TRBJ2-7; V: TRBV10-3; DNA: TGTGCCATCGGGACAGAAACCTCCTACGAGCAGTACTTC; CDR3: CAIGTETSYEQYF
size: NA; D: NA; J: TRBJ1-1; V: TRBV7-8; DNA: TGTGCCAGCAGCCCAAACGCCAGGGCCCCTGAAGCTTTCTTT; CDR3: CASSPNARAPEAFF
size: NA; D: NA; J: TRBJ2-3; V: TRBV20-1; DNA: TGCAGTTCTTTCCGGGGCGGGGGCCTGGGCGATACGCAGTATTTT; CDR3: CSSFRGGGLGDTQYF
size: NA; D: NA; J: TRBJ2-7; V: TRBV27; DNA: TGTGCCAGCAGTCACGGGCCATCCTACCAGCAGTACTTC; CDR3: CASSHGPSYQQYF
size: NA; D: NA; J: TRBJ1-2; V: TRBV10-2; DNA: TGCGCCAGCACCGGATCAAGTCGGGGCTACACCTTC; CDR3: CASTGSSRGYTF
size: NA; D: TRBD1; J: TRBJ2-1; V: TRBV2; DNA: TGTGCCAGCAGTGTGGGGGACAGAGTAAACAATGAGCAGTTCTTC; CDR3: CASSVGDRVNNEQFF
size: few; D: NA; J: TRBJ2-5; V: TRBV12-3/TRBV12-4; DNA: TGTGCCAGCAGCCCCCTCATTGGTTTTGCAGAGACCCAGTACTTC; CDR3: CASSPLIGFAETQYF
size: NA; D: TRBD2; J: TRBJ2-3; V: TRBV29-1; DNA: TGCAGCCACACTTCGGGGGGGGCGAAAGATACGCAGTATTTT; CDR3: CSHTSGGAKDTQYF
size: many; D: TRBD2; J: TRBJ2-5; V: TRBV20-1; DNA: TGCAGTGCACCCGGGACTAGCGGACAAGAGACCCAGTACTTC; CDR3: CSAPGTSGQETQYF
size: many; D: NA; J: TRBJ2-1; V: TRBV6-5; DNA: TGTGCCAGCAGTTCCGGGCGCGGCTCCTACAATGAGCAGTTCTTC; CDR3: CASSSGRGSYNEQFF
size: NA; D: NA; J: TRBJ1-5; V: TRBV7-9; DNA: TGTGCCAGCAGCCCCGGCCCCGGTCAGCCCCAGCATTTT; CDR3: CASSPGPGQPQHF
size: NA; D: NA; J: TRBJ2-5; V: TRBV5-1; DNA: TGCGCCAGCAACTCCCGGACCGGGACTCTCCAAGAGACCCAGTACTTC; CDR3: CASNSRTGTLQETQYF
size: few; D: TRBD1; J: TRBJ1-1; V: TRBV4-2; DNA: TGTGCCAGCAGCTACCCCGGGACAGGGATCCCCCGCACTGAAGCTTTCTTT; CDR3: CASSYPGTGIPRTEAFF
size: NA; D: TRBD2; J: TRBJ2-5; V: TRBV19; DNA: TGTGCCAGTAGTATCAGCGGGGGGCGGTCCCAGTACTTC; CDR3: CASSISGGRSQYF
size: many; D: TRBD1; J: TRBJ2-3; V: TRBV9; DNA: TGTGCCAGCAGCGTACAGGGGGCTGGCGCAGATACGCAGTATTTT; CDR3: CASSVQGAGADTQYF
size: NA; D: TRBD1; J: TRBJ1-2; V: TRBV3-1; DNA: TGTGCCAGCAGCCAAGACCTGACAGGGAACTATGGCTACACCTTC; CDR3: CASSQDLTGNYGYTF
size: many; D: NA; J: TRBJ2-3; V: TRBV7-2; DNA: TGTGCCAGCAGCTTCGGTTATTACACAGATACGCAGTATTTT; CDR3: CASSFGYYTDTQYF
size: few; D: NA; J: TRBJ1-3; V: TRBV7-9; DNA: TGTGCCAGCAGCTTATTCGGGGGTGACACCATATATTTT; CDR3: CASSLFGGDTIYF
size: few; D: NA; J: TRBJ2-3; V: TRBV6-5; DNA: TGTGCCAGCAGTTACCCGGGTGGGAAGACGCAGTATTTT; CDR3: CASSYPGGKTQYF
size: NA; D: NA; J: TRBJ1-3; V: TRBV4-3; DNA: TGCGCCAGCAGCCAAGACGAGGGTGTCGGAAACACCATATATTTT; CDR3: CASSQDEGVGNTIYF
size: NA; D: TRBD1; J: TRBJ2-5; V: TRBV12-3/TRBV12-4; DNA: TGTGCCAGCGGTACAGGGGCAACTGGAGAGACCCAGTACTTC; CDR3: CASGTGATGETQYF